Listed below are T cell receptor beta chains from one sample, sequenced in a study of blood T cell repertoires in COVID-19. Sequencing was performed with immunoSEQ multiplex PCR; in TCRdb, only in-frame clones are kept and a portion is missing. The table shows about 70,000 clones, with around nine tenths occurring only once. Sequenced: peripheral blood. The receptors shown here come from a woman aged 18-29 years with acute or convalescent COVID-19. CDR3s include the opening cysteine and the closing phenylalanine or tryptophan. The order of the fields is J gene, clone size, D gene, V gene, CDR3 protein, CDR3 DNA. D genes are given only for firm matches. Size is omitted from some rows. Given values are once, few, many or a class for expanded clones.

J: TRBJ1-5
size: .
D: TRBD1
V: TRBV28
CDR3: CASSTPLLRDRDYSNQPQHF
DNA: TGTGCCAGCAGTACCCCCTTACTTCGGGACAGGGACTATAGCAATCAGCCCCAGCATTTT

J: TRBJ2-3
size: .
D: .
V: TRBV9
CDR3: CASRDTGSTDTQYF
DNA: TGTGCCAGCAGGGACACAGGTAGCACAGATACGCAGTATTTT

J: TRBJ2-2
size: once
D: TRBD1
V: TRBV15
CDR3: CATSRDRGLGGELFF
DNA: TGTGCCACCAGCAGAGACAGGGGGCTTGGCGGGGAGCTGTTTTTT

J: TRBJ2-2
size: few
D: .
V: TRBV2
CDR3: CASKQGSNTGELFF
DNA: TGTGCCAGCAAGCAGGGGTCCAACACCGGGGAGCTGTTTTTT

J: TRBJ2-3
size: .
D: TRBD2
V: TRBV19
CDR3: CASSPGLAGENTQYF
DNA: TGTGCCAGTAGCCCGGGACTAGCGGGAGAGAATACGCAGTATTTT

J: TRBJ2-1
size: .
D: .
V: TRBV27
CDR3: CASSLNLNRVSYNEQFF
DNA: TGTGCCAGCAGTCTCAACCTGAACAGGGTATCCTACAATGAGCAGTTCTTC

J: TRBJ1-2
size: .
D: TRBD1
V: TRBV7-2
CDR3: CASSPETGTGLGYTF
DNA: TGTGCCAGCAGCCCTGAGACCGGGACAGGGCTTGGCTACACCTTC

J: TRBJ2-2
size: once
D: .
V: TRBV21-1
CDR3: CASSKSPGQGYTGELFF
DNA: TGTGCCAGCAGCAAATCCCCGGGACAGGGGTACACCGGGGAGCTGTTTTTT

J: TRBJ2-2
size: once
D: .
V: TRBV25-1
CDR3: CASSLERPGGTGELFF
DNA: TGTGCCAGCAGTCTTGAACGGCCCGGAGGGACCGGGGAGCTGTTTTTT

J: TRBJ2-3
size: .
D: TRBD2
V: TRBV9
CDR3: CASGRAGDTQYF
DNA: TGTGCCAGCGGGAGGGCCGGGGATACGCAGTATTTT

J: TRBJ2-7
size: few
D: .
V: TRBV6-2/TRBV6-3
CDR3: CASSSQLAGYSYEQYF
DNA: TGTGCCAGCAGTTCCCAGTTGGCGGGATACTCCTACGAGCAGTACTTC

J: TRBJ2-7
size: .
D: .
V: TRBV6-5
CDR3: CASSYATSREQYF
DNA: TGTGCCAGCAGTTACGCGACTAGTCGGGAGCAGTACTTC

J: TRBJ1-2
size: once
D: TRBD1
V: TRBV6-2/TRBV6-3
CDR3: CASSSRTGGFGYTF
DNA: TGTGCCAGCAGTAGTCGGACAGGGGGCTTTGGCTACACCTTC

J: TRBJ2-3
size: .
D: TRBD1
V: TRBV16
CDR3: CASSQATGKDTQYF
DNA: TGTGCCAGCAGCCAAGCGACAGGGAAAGATACGCAGTATTTT

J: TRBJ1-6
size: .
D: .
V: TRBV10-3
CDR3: CATRLQGNSPLHF
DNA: TGTGCCACCCGACTTCAGGGGAATTCACCCCTCCACTTT

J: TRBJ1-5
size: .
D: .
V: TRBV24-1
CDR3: CATSHKPSTVDSNQPQHF
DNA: TGTGCCACCAGCCACAAGCCATCGACAGTAGATAGCAATCAGCCCCAGCATTTT

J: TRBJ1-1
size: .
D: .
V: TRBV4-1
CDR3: CASSQVQGLNTEAFF
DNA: TGCGCCAGCAGCCAAGTTCAGGGCTTGAACACTGAAGCTTTCTTT

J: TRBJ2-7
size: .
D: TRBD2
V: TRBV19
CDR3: CASALAGVLWEQYF
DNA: TGTGCCAGCGCCCTAGCGGGAGTGTTGTGGGAGCAGTACTTC

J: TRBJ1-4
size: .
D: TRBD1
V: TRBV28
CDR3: CASSSPHLAGGGDEKLFF
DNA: TGTGCCAGCAGTTCCCCGCACCTCGCAGGGGGCGGGGATGAAAAACTGTTTTTT

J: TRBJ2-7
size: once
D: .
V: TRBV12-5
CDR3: CASGFAPGYEQYF
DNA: TGTGCTAGTGGTTTTGCGCCCGGGTACGAGCAGTACTTC

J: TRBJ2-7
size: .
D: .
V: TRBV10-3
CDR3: CAISDSLGEQYF
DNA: TGTGCCATCTCGGACTCCCTCGGAGAGCAGTACTTC

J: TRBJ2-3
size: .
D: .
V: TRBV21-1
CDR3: CASSKGPSKSTDTQYF
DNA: TGTGCCAGCAGCAAAGGTCCGAGCAAAAGCACAGATACGCAGTATTTT

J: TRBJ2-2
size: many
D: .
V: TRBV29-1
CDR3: CSVVFSVTGELFF
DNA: TGCAGCGTTGTTTTTAGCGTGACCGGGGAGCTGTTTTTT

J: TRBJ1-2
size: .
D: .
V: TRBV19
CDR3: CASSNSRLWANYGYTF
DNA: TGTGCCAGTAGCAACAGCCGCCTTTGGGCTAACTATGGCTACACCTTC

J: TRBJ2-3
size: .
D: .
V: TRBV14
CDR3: CASSQYTDTQYF
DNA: TGTGCCAGCAGCCAATACACAGATACGCAGTATTTT

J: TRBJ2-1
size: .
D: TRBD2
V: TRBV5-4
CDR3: CASSRRLAGGLNEQFF
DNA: TGTGCCAGCAGTCGCCGACTAGCGGGGGGTCTGAATGAGCAGTTCTTC

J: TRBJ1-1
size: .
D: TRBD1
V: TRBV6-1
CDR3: CASSGPGQGFSNTEAFF
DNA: TGTGCCAGCAGTGGACCGGGACAGGGGTTTTCGAACACTGAAGCTTTCTTT

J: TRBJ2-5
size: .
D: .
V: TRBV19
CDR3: CASSTGRWQETQYF
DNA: TGTGCCAGTAGTACAGGGAGGTGGCAAGAGACCCAGTACTTC

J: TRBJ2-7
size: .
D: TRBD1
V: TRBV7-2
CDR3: CASSLDRGSAYEQYF
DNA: TGTGCCAGCAGCCTCGACAGGGGATCTGCCTACGAGCAGTACTTC

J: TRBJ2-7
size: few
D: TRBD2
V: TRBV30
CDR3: CAWSVSGSGYEQYF
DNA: TGTGCCTGGAGTGTTAGCGGGAGCGGCTACGAGCAGTACTTC

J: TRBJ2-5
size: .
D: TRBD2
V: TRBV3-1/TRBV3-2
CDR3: CASSQVSVGSGKGETQYF
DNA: TGTGCCAGCAGCCAAGTATCAGTTGGTAGCGGGAAAGGGGAGACCCAGTACTTC

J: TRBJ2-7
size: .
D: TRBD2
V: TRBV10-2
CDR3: CASSERWGGGPYEQYF
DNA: TGCGCCAGCAGTGAGAGATGGGGGGGAGGCCCCTACGAGCAGTACTTC

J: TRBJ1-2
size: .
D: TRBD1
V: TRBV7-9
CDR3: CASSSRGPNYGYTF
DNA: TGTGCCAGCAGCAGCAGGGGGCCCAACTATGGCTACACCTTC

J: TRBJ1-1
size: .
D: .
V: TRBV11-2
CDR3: CASSLEGAGLGTEAFF
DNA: TGTGCCAGCAGCTTAGAGGGTGCGGGTCTAGGCACTGAAGCTTTCTTT

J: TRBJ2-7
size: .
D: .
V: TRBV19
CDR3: CASSPDRSYEQYF
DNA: TGTGCCAGTAGTCCTGACAGATCCTACGAGCAGTACTTC

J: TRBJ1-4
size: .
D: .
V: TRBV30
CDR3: CAWRRQDGEKLFF
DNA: TGTGCCTGGAGAAGACAGGATGGGGAAAAACTGTTTTTT

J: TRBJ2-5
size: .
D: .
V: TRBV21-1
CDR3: CASTQRPGTATQETQYF
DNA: TGTGCCAGCACCCAAAGACCCGGGACAGCAACTCAAGAGACCCAGTACTTC

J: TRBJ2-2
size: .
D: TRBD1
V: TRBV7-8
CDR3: CASSLVSGTGINTGELFF
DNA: TGTGCCAGCAGCTTAGTATCTGGGACAGGGATAAACACCGGGGAGCTGTTTTTT

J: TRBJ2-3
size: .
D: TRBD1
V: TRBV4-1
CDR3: CASSYAGTATDTQYF
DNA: TGCGCCAGCAGCTATGCCGGGACAGCCACAGATACGCAGTATTTT

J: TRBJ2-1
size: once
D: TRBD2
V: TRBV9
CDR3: CASSVAPSSGNEQFF
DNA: TGTGCCAGCAGCGTAGCTCCGTCTAGCGGGAATGAGCAGTTCTTC

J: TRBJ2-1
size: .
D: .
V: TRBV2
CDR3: CASTRQNNEQFF
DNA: TGTGCCAGCACCCGACAGAACAATGAGCAGTTCTTC

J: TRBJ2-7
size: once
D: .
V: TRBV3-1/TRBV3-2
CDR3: CASSQDPRTIIYEQYF
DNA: TGTGCCAGCAGCCAAGATCCCCGGACAATCATCTACGAGCAGTACTTC

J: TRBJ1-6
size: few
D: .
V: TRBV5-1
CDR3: CASRPGGGDNSPLHF
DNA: TGCGCCAGCCGCCCGGGGGGTGGCGATAATTCACCCCTCCACTTT

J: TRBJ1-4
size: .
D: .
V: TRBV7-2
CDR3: CASSEVGRVDEKLFF
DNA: TGTGCCAGCAGCGAGGTGGGCAGGGTGGATGAAAAACTGTTTTTT

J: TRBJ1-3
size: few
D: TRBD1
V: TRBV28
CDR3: CASSYLDRGRYGNTIYF
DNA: TGTGCCAGCAGTTACTTGGACAGGGGGCGGTATGGAAACACCATATATTTT

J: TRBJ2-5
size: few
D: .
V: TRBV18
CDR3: CASSQGLTSSEETQYF
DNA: TGTGCCAGCTCACAGGGGCTTACGAGTTCGGAAGAGACCCAGTACTTC

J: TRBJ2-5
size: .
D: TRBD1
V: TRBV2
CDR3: CASQDRQETQYF
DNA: TGTGCCAGCCAGGACAGGCAAGAGACCCAGTACTTC

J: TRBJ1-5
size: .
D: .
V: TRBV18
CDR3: CASSPRRDQPQHF
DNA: TGTGCCAGCTCACCTCGGCGGGATCAGCCCCAGCATTTT

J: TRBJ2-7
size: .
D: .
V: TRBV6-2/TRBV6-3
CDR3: CASSSLDNEQYF
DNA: TGTGCCAGCAGTTCCCTTGACAACGAGCAGTACTTC

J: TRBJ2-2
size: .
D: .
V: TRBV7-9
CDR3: CASSLYGGGELFF
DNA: TGTGCCAGCAGCTTATACGGTGGCGGGGAGCTGTTTTTT

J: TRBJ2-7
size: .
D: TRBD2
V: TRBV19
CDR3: CASTSLAGGGEQYF
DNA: TGTGCCAGTACCTCACTAGCGGGAGGCGGCGAGCAGTACTTC